This TCR beta chain appears in the sequencing data of a study of T cell responses to AZD1222 COVID-19 vaccine. For the study at large: Second-dose intervals near 4 or 12 weeks were combined.

The method was immunoSEQ multiplex PCR; TCRdb's version includes in-frame clones alone and lacks a portion of them. The sample includes approximately 100,000 clones, about 89% of them seen just once. Note on this clone: The target antigen is unknown.

This CDR3 region has 15 residues. J gave up 0 bases and V 2 bases, and 1 base lay outside the gene matches. The germline CDR1 and CDR2 sequences are SGHDN and FVKESK. The study's findings and limits: The peak T cell response came first, and repertoires were sampled only after it. Donors were largely white British and mainly female; clonal diversity was possibly underestimated. Close to half of spike-specific TCRs reportedly recognize unmutated variant regions.

The chain uses TRBV14 and TRBJ1-2, with TRBD1 identical over 9 bases. The sequenced sample was peripheral blood, obtained on day 0 of AZD1222 vaccination. This TCR was recovered from an adult in good health. In nucleotides, the CDR3 is TGTGCCAGCAGCCAACGACAGGGGGCTAACTATGGCTACACCTTC. Translating it yields CASSQRQGANYGYTF.